This T cell receptor beta chain is drawn from a study of blood T cell repertoires in COVID-19 (dated by TCRdb to about 2020). For the study in its entirety: Collaborator samples came from the United States, Italy and Spain and covered acute and convalescent phases of COVID-19. Subjects who had been exposed to COVID-19, were actively infected with it, or had recovered from it provided the deeply sampled blood TCRbeta repertoires that made up the dataset. The repertoires were made available in a free public database intended to serve as a resource for research on the immune response to SARS-CoV-2. Where available, HLA class I and class II types were obtained from metadata supplied by the sample provider rather than from assay-based typing. Sample metadata almost always included a de-identified subject ID, COVID-19 status, age in years and sex. Samples came from the ongoing ImmuneRACE study (first 160 participants) plus 1,254 subjects from 6 global collaborators. The material from the prospective study consisted of cDNA or gDNA derived from T cells, B-cell-depleted T cells, or PBMCs. Overall study outcomes, separate from this receptor: The amount of clinical and demographic metadata varied by source and participant and was provided uncurated.

TCRbeta CDR3 regions were amplified from genomic DNA by means of the immunoSEQ Assay, a bias-controlled multiplex PCR. Processing in the source paper ran as follows. Nucleated cell counts per sample were estimated from amplification of reference gene primers within the assay. To quantify the absolute abundance of each unique TCRbeta CDR3 rearrangement, sequence reads were collapsed and filtered. Productive Simpson clonality was computed per sample as the square root of Simpson's diversity index over productive rearrangements. TCRdb re-hosts the immuneACCESS table, in-frame sequences only. Its copies lack some clones; in the studies checked, an unresolved V gene accounts for under half of them, and the cause for the rest is not known. V, J and clone size derive from that table, while D and trimming were established from the DNA sequence. The sample profile shows roughly 290,000 clones; roughly 87% of them were found once. The top ten clonotypes cover over 6% of the sample.

Participants in the prospective study were aged roughly 18 to 100 years, lived in 20 to 30 United States geographic areas, and enrolled through a virtual design. To assign participants to cohorts, the prospective study relied on clinical history that participants themselves reported in a screening survey and a study questionnaire. For ImmuneRACE Cohort 3, a participant was defined as recovered based on two consecutive negative NP/OP PCR tests, clearance by a healthcare professional, or resolution of symptoms. In the prospective study, mobile phlebotomists collected whole blood, serum and a nasopharyngeal or oropharyngeal swab from each participant. Participants in the prospective study had the option to provide additional blood draws and questionnaires over a 2-month period. Before DNA extraction, blood samples from the prospective study were shipped at room temperature or frozen. CDR1 and CDR2 are drawn from the germline V gene: MNHEY, SVGAGI. From the cysteine up to the phenylalanine, the CDR3 has a length of 14 residues. Only CDR3 DNA is held: 42 bases, read in frame from base 1. Relative to germline, V is 5 bases shorter and J is 2 bases shorter, with 13 bases between their ends.

On this clone: No cognate antigen has been identified for it. There are no base qualities to consult, and no much larger clone falls within one base.

The sequenced sample consisted of PBMCs or T cells enriched from blood (not recorded which). The clonotype originates from a woman in her thirties or forties who had recovered from COVID-19. This receptor chain uses TRBV6-5 and TRBJ2-7, and the D gene may be TRBD1, 5 bases matching. The DNA sequence is given as TGTGCCAGCAGTAGCCCCGACAGAGCCTACGAGCAGTACTTC. It is translated as CASSSPDRAYEQYF.